The text below deals with one T cell receptor (beta chain). What it binds is not known. The sample is drawn from a study of CD8 T cells in ankylosing spondylitis. Broader study findings: The authors reported significant enrichment of disease-linked clones in matched ankylosing spondylitis synovial fluid.

In TCRdb, the 5' RACE reads were re-called with MiXCR into one record per CDR3 protein. This table has about 300,000 distinct CDR3 sequences, roughly 11% appearing once. There are 16 residues in the CDR3. The ends lost 6 bases at V and 3 bases at J; junction bases unmatched: 13. The germline CDR1 and CDR2 sequences are SGHTA and FQGNSA. The specimen was blood, either unsorted or a sorted T cell fraction (not recorded which). The chain employs TRBV7-2 and TRBJ2-7, with TRBD1 identical over 8 bases. This receptor was taken from a female donor with ankylosing spondylitis or in good health (not recorded which). For the CDR3, the DNA is TGTGCCAGCAGGTCTCCAGGGGGCCCGGAGAGCTACGAGCAGTACTTC. Amino acids: CASRSPGGPESYEQYF.